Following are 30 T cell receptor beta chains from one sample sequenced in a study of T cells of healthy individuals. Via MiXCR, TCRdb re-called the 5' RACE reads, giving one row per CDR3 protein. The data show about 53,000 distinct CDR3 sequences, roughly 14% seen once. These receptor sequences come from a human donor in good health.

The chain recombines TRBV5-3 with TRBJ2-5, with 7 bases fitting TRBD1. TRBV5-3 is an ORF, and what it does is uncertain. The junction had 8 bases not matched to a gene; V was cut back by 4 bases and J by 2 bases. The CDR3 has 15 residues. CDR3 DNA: TGTGCCAGAAGCCCACCCCCGGGACAGCAAGAGACCCAGTACTTC. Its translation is CARSPPPGQQETQYF.

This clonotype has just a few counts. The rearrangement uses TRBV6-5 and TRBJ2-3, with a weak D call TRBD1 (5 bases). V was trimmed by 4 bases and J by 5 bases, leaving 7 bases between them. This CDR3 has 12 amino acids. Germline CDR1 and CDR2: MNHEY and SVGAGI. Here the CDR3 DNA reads TGTGCCAGCAGTTCAGGGATAGATACGCAGTATTTT. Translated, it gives CASSSGIDTQYF.

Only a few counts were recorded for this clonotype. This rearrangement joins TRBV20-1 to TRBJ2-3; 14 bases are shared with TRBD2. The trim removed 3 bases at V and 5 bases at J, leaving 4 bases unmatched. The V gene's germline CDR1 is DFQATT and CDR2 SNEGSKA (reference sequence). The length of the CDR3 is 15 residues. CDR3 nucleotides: TGCAGTGCTAGCCGACTAGCGGGAGGGGAAGATACGCAGTATTTT. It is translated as CSASRLAGGEDTQYF.

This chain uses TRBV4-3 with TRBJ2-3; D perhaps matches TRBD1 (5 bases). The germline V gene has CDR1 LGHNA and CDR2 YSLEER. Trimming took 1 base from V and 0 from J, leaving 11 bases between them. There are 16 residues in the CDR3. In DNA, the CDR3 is TGCGCCAGCAGCCAAGGCGCGGACACTAGCACAGATACGCAGTATTTT. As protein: CASSQGADTSTDTQYF.

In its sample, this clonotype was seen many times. CDR3 loop: CASSLRDGILTGELFF. CDR3 coding DNA: TGTGCCAGTAGCCTCCGGGACGGCATACTCACCGGGGAGCTGTTTTTT. The chain recombines TRBV19 with TRBJ2-2; the D gene could be TRBD1 or TRBD2 (5 bases each). Trimming removed 6 bases at V and 4 bases at J, with 18 bases between. The CDR3 is made up of 16 amino acids. Germline CDR1 LNHDA, CDR2 SQIVND (reference sequence). Supplemented by reference TRBV19 and TRBJ2-2, the full variable domain reads DGGITQSPKYLFRKEGQNVTLSCEQNLNHDAMYWYRQDPGQGLRLIYYSQIVNDFQKGDIAEGYSVSREKKESFPLTVTSAQKNPTAFYLCASSLRDGILTGELFFGEGSRLTVL.

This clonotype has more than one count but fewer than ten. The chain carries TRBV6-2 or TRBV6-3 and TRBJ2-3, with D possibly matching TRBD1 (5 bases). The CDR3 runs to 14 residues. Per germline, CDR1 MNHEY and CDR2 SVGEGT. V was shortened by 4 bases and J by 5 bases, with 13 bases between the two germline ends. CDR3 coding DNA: TGTGCCAGCAGTTCCGTATTAGACAGAGATACGCAGTATTTT. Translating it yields CASSSVLDRDTQYF.

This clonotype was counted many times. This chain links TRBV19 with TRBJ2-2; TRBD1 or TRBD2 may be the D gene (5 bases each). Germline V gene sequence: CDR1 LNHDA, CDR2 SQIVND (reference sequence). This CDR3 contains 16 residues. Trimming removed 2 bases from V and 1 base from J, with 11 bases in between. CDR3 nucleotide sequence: TGTGCCAGTAGTATAAGCCAGGGAGTGAACACCGGGGAGCTGTTTTTT. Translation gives CASSISQGVNTGELFF.

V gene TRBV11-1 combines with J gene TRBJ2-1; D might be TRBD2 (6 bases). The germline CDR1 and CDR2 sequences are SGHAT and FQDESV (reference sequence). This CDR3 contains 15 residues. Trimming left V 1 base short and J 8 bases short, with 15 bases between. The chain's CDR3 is CASSLGDSSPDEQFF. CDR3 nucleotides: TGTGCCAGCAGCTTAGGGGACTCTTCGCCCGATGAGCAGTTCTTC. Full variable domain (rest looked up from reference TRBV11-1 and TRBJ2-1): EAEVAQSPRYKITEKSQAVAFWCDPISGHATLYWYRQILGQGPELLVQFQDESVVDDSQLPKDRFSAERLKGVDSTLKIQPAELGDSAMYLCASSLGDSSPDEQFFGPGTRLTVL.

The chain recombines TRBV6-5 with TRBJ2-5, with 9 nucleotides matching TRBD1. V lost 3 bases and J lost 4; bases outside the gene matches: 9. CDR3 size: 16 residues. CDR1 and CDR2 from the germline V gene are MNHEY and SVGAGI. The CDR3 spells CASSYSQWTGAETQYF. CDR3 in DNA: TGTGCCAGCAGTTATTCGCAGTGGACAGGGGCAGAGACCCAGTACTTC.

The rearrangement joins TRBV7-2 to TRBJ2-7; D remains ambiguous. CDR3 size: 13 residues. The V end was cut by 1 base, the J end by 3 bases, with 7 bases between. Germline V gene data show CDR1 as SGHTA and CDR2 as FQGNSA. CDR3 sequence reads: CASSLGPNYEQYF. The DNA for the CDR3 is TGTGCCAGCAGCTTAGGCCCGAACTACGAGCAGTACTTC.

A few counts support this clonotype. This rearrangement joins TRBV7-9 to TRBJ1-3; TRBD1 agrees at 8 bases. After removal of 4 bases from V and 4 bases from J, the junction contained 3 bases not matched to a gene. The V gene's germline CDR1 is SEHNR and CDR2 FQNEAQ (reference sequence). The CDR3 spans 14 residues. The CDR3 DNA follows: TGTGCCAGCAGCTCAGGGGGCTCGGGAAACACCATATATTTT. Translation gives CASSSGGSGNTIYF.

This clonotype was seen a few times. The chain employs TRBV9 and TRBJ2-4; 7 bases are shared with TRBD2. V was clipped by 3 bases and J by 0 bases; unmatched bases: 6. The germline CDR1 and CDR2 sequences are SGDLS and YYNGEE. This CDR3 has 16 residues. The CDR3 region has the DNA TGTGCCAGCAGCGGCTTGGGGGAGGGAGCCAAAAACATTCAGTACTTC. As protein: CASSGLGEGAKNIQYF. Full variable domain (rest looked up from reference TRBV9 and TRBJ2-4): DSGVTQTPKHLITATGQRVTLRCSPRSGDLSVYWYQQSLDQGLQFLIQYYNGEERAKGNILERFSAQQFPDLHSELNLSSLELGDSALYFCASSGLGEGAKNIQYFGAGTRLSVL.

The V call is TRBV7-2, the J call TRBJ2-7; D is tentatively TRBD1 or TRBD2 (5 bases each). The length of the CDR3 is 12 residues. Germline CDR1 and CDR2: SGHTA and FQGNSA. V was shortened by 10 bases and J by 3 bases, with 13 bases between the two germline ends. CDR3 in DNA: TGTGCCACGGGATACAGGAACTACGAGCAGTACTTC. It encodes CATGYRNYEQYF.

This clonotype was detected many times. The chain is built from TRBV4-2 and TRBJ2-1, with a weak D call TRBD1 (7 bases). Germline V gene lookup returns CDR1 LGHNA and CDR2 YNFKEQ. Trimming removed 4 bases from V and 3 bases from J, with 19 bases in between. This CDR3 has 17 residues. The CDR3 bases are TGTGCCAGCAGCCTATCACGGAGGGCAGGGGGCTACAATGAGCAGTTCTTC. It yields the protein CASSLSRRAGGYNEQFF.

CDR3 bases: TGTGCCAGCAGCTTGGAACAGGGGCTTGGAAACACCATATATTTT. Encoded protein: CASSLEQGLGNTIYF. The rearrangement uses TRBV7-2 and TRBJ1-3, with 7 nucleotides matching TRBD1. This CDR3 region has 15 residues. Germline CDR1 is SGHTA and CDR2 is FQGNSA. Losses at the gene ends were 3 bases for V and 3 bases for J; bases not matched to a gene: 5.

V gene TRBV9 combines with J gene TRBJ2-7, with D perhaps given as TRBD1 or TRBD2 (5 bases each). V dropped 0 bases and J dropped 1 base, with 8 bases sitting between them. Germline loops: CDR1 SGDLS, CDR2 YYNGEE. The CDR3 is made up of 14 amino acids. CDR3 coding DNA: TGTGCCAGCAGCGTAGCCTGGGGGTCCTACGAGCAGTACTTC. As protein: CASSVAWGSYEQYF.

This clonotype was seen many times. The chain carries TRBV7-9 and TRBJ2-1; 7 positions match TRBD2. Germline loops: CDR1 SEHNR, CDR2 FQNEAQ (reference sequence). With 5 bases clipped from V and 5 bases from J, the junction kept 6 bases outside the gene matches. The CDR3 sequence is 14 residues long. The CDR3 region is CASSPGLRHNEQFF. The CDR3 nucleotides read TGTGCCAGCAGCCCGGGACTACGCCACAATGAGCAGTTCTTC.

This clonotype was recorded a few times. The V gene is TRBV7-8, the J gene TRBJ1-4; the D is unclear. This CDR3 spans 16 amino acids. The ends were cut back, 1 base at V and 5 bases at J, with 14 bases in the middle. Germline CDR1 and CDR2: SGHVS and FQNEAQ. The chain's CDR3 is CASSLDFRHTNEKLFF. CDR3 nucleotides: TGTGCCAGCAGCTTAGACTTCCGTCATACCAATGAAAAACTGTTTTTT. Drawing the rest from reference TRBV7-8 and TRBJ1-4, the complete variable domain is GAGVSQSPRYKVAKRGQDVALRCDPISGHVSLFWYQQALGQGPEFLTYFQNEAQLDKSGLPSDRFFAERPEGSVSTLKIQRTQQEDSAVYLCASSLDFRHTNEKLFFGSGTQLSVL.

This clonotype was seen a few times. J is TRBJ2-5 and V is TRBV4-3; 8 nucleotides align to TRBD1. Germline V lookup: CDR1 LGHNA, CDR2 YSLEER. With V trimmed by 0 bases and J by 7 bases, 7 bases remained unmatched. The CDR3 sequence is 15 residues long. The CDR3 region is CASSQEGTGYGTQYF. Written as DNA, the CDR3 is TGCGCCAGCAGCCAAGAAGGGACAGGCTACGGGACCCAGTACTTC.

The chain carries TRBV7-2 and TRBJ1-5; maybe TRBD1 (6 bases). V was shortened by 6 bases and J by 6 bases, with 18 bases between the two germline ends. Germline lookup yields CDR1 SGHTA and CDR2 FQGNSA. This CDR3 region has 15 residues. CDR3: CASSISGGGSQPQHF. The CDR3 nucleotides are TGTGCCAGCAGTATCTCAGGAGGGGGGAGTCAGCCCCAGCATTTT. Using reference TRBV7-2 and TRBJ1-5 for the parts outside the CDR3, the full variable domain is GAGVSQSPSNKVTEKGKDVELRCDPISGHTALYWYRQSLGQGLEFLIYFQGNSAPDKSGLPSDRFSAERTGGSVSTLTIQRTQQEDSAVYLCASSISGGGSQPQHFGDGTRLSIL.

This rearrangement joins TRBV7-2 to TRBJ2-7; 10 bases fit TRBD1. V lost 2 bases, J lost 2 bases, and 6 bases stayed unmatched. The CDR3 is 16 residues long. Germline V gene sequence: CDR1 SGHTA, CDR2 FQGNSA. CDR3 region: CASSLMTGTGAYEQYF. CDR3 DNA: TGTGCCAGCAGCTTAATGACCGGGACAGGGGCCTACGAGCAGTACTTC.

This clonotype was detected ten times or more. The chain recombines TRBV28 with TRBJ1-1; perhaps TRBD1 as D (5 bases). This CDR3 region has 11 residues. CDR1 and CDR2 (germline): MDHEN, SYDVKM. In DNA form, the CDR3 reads TGTGCGAGTGGGGGGGGAACTGAAGCTTTCTTT. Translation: CASGGGTEAFF.

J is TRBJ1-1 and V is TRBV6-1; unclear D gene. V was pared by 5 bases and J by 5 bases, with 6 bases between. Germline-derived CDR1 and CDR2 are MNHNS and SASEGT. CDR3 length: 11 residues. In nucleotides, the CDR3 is TGTGCCAGCAGTCCCCCGACTGAAGCTTTCTTT. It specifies CASSPPTEAFF.

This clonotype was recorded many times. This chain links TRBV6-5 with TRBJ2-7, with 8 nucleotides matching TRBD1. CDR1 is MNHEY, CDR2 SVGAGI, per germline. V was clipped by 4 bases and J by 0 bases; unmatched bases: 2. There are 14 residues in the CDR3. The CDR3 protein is CASSSGGLSYEQYF. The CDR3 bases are TGTGCCAGCAGTTCAGGGGGCCTCTCCTACGAGCAGTACTTC.

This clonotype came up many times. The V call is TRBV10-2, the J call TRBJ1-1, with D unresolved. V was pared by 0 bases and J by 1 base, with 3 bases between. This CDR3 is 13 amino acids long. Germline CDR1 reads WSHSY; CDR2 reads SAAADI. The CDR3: CASSESGNTEAFF. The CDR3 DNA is TGCGCCAGCAGTGAGTCGGGGAACACTGAAGCTTTCTTT.

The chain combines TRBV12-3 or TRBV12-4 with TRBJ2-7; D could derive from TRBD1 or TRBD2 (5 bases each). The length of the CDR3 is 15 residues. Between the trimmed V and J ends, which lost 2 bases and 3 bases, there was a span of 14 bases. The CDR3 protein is CASSLSGRNCYEQYF. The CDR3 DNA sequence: TGTGCCAGCAGTTTATCGGGACGGAACTGCTACGAGCAGTACTTC.

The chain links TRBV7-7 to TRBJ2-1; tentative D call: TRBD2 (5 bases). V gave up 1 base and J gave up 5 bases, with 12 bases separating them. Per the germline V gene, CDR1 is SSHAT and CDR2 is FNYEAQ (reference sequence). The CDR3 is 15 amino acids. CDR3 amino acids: CASSLDRGLNNEQFF. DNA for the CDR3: TGTGCCAGCAGCTTAGACCGCGGGTTAAACAATGAGCAGTTCTTC. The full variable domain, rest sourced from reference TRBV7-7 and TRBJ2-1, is GAGVSQSPRYKVTKRGQDVTLRCDPISSHATLYWYQQALGQGPEFLTYFNYEAQPDKSGLPSDRFSAERPEGSISTLTIQRTEQRDSAMYRCASSLDRGLNNEQFFGPGTRLTVL.

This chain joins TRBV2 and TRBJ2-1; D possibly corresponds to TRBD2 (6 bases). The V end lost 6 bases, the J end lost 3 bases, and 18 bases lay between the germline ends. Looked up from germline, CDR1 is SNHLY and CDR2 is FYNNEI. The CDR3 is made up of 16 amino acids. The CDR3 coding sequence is TGTGCCAGCAGACACGTCCGGGACTCTTACTACAATGAGCAGTTCTTC. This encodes CASRHVRDSYYNEQFF.

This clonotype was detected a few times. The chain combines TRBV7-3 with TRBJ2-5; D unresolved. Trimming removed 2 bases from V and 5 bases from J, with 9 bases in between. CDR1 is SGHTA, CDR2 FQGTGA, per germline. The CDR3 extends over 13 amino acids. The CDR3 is CASSLGVSETQYF. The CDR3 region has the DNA TGTGCCAGCAGCTTAGGGGTGTCGGAGACCCAGTACTTC.

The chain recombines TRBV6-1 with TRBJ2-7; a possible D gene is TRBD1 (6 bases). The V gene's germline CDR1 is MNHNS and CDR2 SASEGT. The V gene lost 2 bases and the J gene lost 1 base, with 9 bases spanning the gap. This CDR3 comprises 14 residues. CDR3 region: CASSENDRSYEQYF. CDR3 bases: TGTGCCAGCAGTGAAAATGACAGGTCCTACGAGCAGTACTTC.